This T cell receptor beta chain was sequenced in a study of cytomegalovirus exposure and HLA in healthy donors (TCRdb year 2017). Regarding the study in general: An earlier analysis of some 620 of the donors reported approximately 300 Gb of sequence data and 100 million to 120 million unique TCR beta sequences obtained from some 200 million T cells. An early release that covered 500 to 800 HLA-typed donors contained about 300 gigabases of sequencing data and tens of millions of unique TCR sequences. Among the roughly 400 genotyped donors, approximately 82% belonged to the genetic ancestry cluster associated with self-reported Caucasian donors. The study aimed to test whether signatures of past pathogen exposure could be identified by cataloging public T cell receptors. The study used immunosequencing to profile the T cell repertoires of approximately 650 subjects and linked those repertoires to cytomegalovirus serostatus. In addition to the first cohort of roughly 670 subjects, a separate validation cohort of approximately 110 different subjects was used. To predict cytomegalovirus infection status, the study brought together high-throughput TCR immunosequencing, statistical association of individual TCRs with disease status, and machine learning. A later analysis re-examined previously published TCR beta repertoires from about 700 donors and added high-resolution HLA genotyping to investigate patterns of TCR occurrence. In the later analysis, no new phenotypic data were used to find candidate immune exposures; instead, reliance was placed on TCR beta sequences and their occurrence across donors. To decide whether each TCR beta V gene segment behaved as functional or pseudogenic, an earlier analysis of some 600 of the donors relied on high-throughput TCR beta sequencing. Donor age, sex, ethnicity and CMV serostatus were collected together with the repertoire data. Genome-wide SNP genotypes for about 65% of the roughly 700 donors were used in a later genetic analysis, which treated that subset as a discovery cohort. All discovery cohort repertoires had been generated using a single sequencing platform. Both class I and class II loci were covered by HLA typing, at four-digit resolution. Typing coverage differed by locus: A, B, C, DRB1 and DQB1 were typed in about 620-630 donors, DQA1 in roughly 500, DPA1 in approximately 600, and DPB1 in 472. Roughly five DR-DQ haplotypes were treated as single units for association and clustering because of strong linkage in the cohort. Among approximately 370 genotyped donors of the cohort, an average of about 220,000 unique TCR beta nucleotide sequences was sequenced per donor, of which 15% to 20% were non-productive. General findings and caveats noted by the study authors: Strong co-occurrence of HLA alleles, especially DR and DQ, made assigning TCR associations to individual alleles difficult. Only TCR beta chains were sequenced in this cohort, and the absence of alpha or paired-chain data limited detectable features. The sequencing pipeline was judged likely to have produced a cluster of highly shared sequence variants as a technical artifact. Some IMGT-functional V segments, including TRBV6-2 and TRBV6-3, could not be distinguished by the 87-base-pair reads and were therefore excluded. Linkage disequilibrium might explain the correlated functional status among segregating V segments, but an unknown experimental factor could not be ruled out. Cytomegalovirus status was reported to be diagnosed by the classifier with high specificity and sensitivity in both the original and validation cohorts. The authors suggested that the approach could potentially be extended to other disease states and immunological phenotypes. Because HLA typing was missing for some donors at each locus, association tests included only the typed subset. In an earlier analysis of some 550 of the donors, most TCR beta V segments were observed in productive rearrangements about 90% or about 30% of the time, broadly matching IMGT annotations. V-gene and J-gene trimming of TCR beta chains was associated with a missense DCLRE1C variant in a later genetic analysis, and the association was replicated in an independent cohort. In a later analysis, more than 15,000 TCR beta sequences were associated with specific HLA alleles at a false discovery rate of 0.05. A later analysis found that TCR association rates varied across HLA loci, with DRB1 alleles showing the most associated TCRs and HLA-C alleles the fewest. A later analysis found that most CMV-associated TCR beta chains appeared HLA-restricted, with HLA associations seemingly driven largely by CMV exposure. A further reported finding was that TCR beta sequences accurately predicted the HLA-A and HLA-B alleles for most subjects in the first cohort. In a later analysis, several top co-occurrence clusters were reported to appear linked to parvovirus B19, influenza, CMV and Epstein-Barr virus. Sequencing depth was assumed to be roughly uniform across donors in the presence/absence analyses, though that assumption may not hold. The study listed approximately 150 TCR beta chains as associated with cytomegalovirus. Most TCR sequences were seen in very few donors, while some public TCRs were found in many individuals. Because counts were too low, seventeen rarely observed V segments, including chromosome 9 orphons, were excluded from the earlier analysis of a few hundred of the donors. Compared with equally common non-associated chains, HLA-associated TCR beta chains in a later analysis were more clonally expanded and had lower generation probabilities. A few of the identified cytomegalovirus-associated TCR beta chains were confirmed in vitro to be specific for cytomegalovirus antigens. According to a later genetic analysis, donors in an Asian-associated ancestry cluster had fewer N-insertions in productive TCRs than the approximately 710-donor mean. CMV serostatus was the only immune exposure information available for the cohort.

The CDR3 runs 15 residues from the cysteine to the phenylalanine. Only CDR3 DNA remains: 45 bases, in frame from the first base. Relative to germline, V is 0 bases shorter and J is 6 bases shorter, with 11 bases between their ends. The CDR1 and CDR2 encoded by the germline V gene are LGHNA and YSLEER. The cohort consisted of 600 or so healthy bone marrow donors. All cohort members were sampled while nominally healthy, although unrecorded immune exposures were likely present. The donor was CMV seronegative and belonged to the group of 352 seronegative cohort members. A peripheral blood sample was provided by each donor, and peripheral blood mononuclear cells were used for TCR beta sequencing. The Qiagen DNeasy Blood Extraction Kit was used to extract genomic DNA from the blood cell samples. This clone came up a few times. The antigen it recognizes is unknown. No qualities accompany the bases; no much larger clone lies one base away.

Library preparation used the immunoSEQ multiplex PCR assay. For the multiplex PCR, a mixture combining 60 forward primers for TCR Vbeta segments and 13 reverse primers for TCR Jbeta segments was used. The CDR3 region of rearranged TCR beta genes was amplified from genomic DNA by a multiplex PCR assay. The Illumina HiSeq System was used to sequence the amplified TCR beta libraries as 87-base-pair reads. The study's own analysis went as follows. In a later analysis, approximately 74 million unique TCR beta chains were counted across the 500 to 850 repertoires, and roughly 11 million of these chains were shared by at least two donors. Raw reads were error-corrected and collapsed into unique sequences with a nearest-neighbor algorithm that merged closely related sequences to remove PCR and sequencing errors. CDR3 sequences were aligned to IMGT reference sequences to assign V, D and J gene segments. For a sequence to be retained, a match of at least six nucleotides to both a V gene segment and a J gene segment was required. A rearrangement was called productive if the CDR3 had no stop codons and remained in frame with V and J, and every other rearrangement was called non-productive. Following IMGT convention, CDR3 was defined as the stretch from the second conserved V-encoded cysteine up to the conserved J-encoded phenylalanine. In an earlier analysis of approximately 590 of the donors, sequences lacking an unambiguous match to a single V gene segment were excluded. An earlier analysis of 587 of the donors classified V segments as functional when productive rearrangements were above 56.7% and as segregating when the standard deviation between donors was above 5%. A statistical classification framework was built to diagnose cytomegalovirus status from the catalog of TCR beta chain sequences. A later analysis assigned V and J genes by comparing TCR nucleotide sequences with IMGT/GENE-DB human TR gene sequences. Using the TCRdist pipeline, a later analysis assigned CDR3 sequences along with most-parsimonious VDJ recombination scenarios. In a later analysis, each TCR beta chain was defined by its CDR3 amino acid sequence together with its V-gene family, and reads without a unique V-gene family were excluded. As a way to deal with suspected cross-contamination and a sequencing artifact, a later analysis dropped over 550 nucleotide sequences that were highly shared and had low generation probability. A later analysis calculated a clonal expansion index for each public chain from normalized within-repertoire ranks of inferred template counts. In a later analysis, generation probabilities were computed with a VDJ recombination model fitted to out-of-frame rearrangements, and the resulting probabilities were checked against IGoR. A later analysis scored TCR-TCR, TCR-HLA and TCR-CMV co-occurrence with hypergeometric tests, applying a repertoire-size bias correction to TCR pairs. False discovery rates were estimated in a later analysis by permuting HLA or CMV assignments 20 times. In a later analysis, co-occurring TCRs were grouped using DBSCAN, and TCRdist sequence similarity was added for clustering within HLA-allele-positive subsets. Co-occurrence clustering excluded repertoires with fewer than 30,000 or more than 120,000 public chains, plus five with anomalous nucleotide sharing. TCRdb carries this immuneACCESS record with in-frame sequences only. Its versions omit some clonotypes, under half of them owing to an unresolved V gene in the studies checked, with the rest unexplained. V, J and clone size are taken as reported in that table, and D and trimming were inferred from the DNA itself. Counted in this sample were 95,000 to 130,000 clones; around 10% of them appeared once. The ten largest account for around 3% of the sample.

This clonotype originated in a man aged 25 to 40 in good health and CMV-seronegative. The chain is made from TRBV4-3 and TRBJ2-2, with the D gene call left open. What was sequenced was PBMCs. The sequenced DNA is TGCGCCAGCAGCCAAGAAGACTTCGGTCCCGGGGAGCTGTTTTTT. Translation gives CASSQEDFGPGELFF.